This TCR beta chain is from a study of PD-1 blockade in classical Hodgkin lymphoma. The CDR3 runs to 13 residues. V shed 3 bases and J shed 4 bases, with 7 bases lying between them. Germline lookup yields CDR1 SGHTA and CDR2 FQGTGA. Regarding time point: cycle 4 day 1 (C4D1), after more than five weeks of nivolumab. The patients all showed relapse after autologous stem cell transplantation, while their brentuximab vedotin exposure varied. Sequencing was performed with immunoSEQ multiplex PCR; in TCRdb, only in-frame clones are kept and a portion is missing. The sample has approximately 9,000 clones, around nine tenths seen once.

J is TRBJ2-1 and V is TRBV7-3; the D is unclear. This clonotype was obtained from a human donor with classical Hodgkin lymphoma. Sample: peripheral blood mononuclear cells (PBMCs), taken before the fourth cycle of nivolumab. The CDR3 DNA is TGTGCCAGCAGCTTCGGATTGTACAATGAGCAGTTCTTC. Translated: CASSFGLYNEQFF.